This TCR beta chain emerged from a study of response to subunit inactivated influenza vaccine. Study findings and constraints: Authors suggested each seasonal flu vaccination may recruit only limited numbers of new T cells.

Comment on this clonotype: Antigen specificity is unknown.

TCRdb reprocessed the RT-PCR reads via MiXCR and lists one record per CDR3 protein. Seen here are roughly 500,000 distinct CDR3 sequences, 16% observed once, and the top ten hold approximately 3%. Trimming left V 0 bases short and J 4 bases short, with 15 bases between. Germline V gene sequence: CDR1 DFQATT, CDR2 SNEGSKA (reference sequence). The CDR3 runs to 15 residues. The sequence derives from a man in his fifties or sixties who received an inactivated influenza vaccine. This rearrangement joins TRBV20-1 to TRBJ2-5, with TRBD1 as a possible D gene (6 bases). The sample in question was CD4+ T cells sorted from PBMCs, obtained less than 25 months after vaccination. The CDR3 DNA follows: TGCAGTGCTAGAGATTCAGGGGCAGGACGAGAGACCCAGTACTTC. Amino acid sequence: CSARDSGAGRETQYF.